The T cell receptor beta chain described here comes from a study of CD8 T cells in ankylosing spondylitis. Details on this clonotype: Its antigen remains unknown.

Quantitative barcoded 5'-RACE was used to prepare TCR beta libraries. TCRdb processed the 5' RACE reads anew with MiXCR; each CDR3 protein has one entry. The sample consists of roughly 470,000 distinct CDR3 sequences, around 26% of them appearing once. With 3 bases clipped from V and 6 bases from J, the junction kept 5 bases outside the gene matches. The CDR3 length is 15 residues. Germline V gene data show CDR1 as MGHDK and CDR2 as SYGVNS. Study-wide findings and caveats: Within peripheral blood, clones linked to disease were CD8+ and relatively rare. One TCR beta motif, made up of several highly homologous variants, appeared characteristic of ankylosing spondylitis blood.

Sequencing input: blood, either unsorted or a sorted T cell fraction (not recorded which). The source is a male donor with ankylosing spondylitis. V and J are TRBV25-1 and TRBJ2-1, with TRBD2 identical over 10 bases. CDR3 DNA: TGTGCCAGCAGTGAGTCTAGCGGGAGTGTCAATGAGCAGTTCTTC. Its protein product is CASSESSGSVNEQFF.